This T cell receptor (beta chain) was identified during a study of cytomegalovirus exposure and HLA in healthy donors. Study-wide points: Researchers reported that a few CMV-associated chains were confirmed in vitro as CMV antigen-specific. V- and J-gene trimming of TCR beta was linked (in a later analysis) to a missense DCLRE1C variant.

PCR amplification relied on 60 Vbeta primers (plus 13 Jbeta primers). Sequencing was performed with immunoSEQ multiplex PCR; in TCRdb, only in-frame clones are kept and a portion is missing. This sample's clone table lists just under 65,000 clones. Notes on this clone: Its antigen is still unknown.

Germline V CDR1 and CDR2: MDHEN, SYDVKM. The CDR3 sequence is 17 residues long. J gave up 7 bases and V 6 bases, and 15 bases lay outside the gene matches. The V call is TRBV28, the J call TRBJ1-4, with 9 bases identical to TRBD1. The sequenced sample was PBMCs. This receptor was taken from a boy aged 10-17 years in good health and CMV-seronegative. The CDR3 protein is CASSRTTGGWGSEKLFF. The DNA for the CDR3 is TGTGCCAGCAGCCGTACGACAGGGGGATGGGGAAGTGAAAAACTGTTTTTT.